A single sample is the source of the 17 T cell receptor beta chains below, sequenced in a study of T cell changes during pregnancy in multiple sclerosis. Clones were sequenced by immunoSEQ multiplex PCR, and TCRdb holds only the in-frame ones, with some missing. The data hold approximately 84,000 clones, with about 95% observed a single time. The input for sequencing was peripheral blood, taken in the third trimester of pregnancy. These receptors all come from a female donor with multiple sclerosis, enrolled in a pregnancy study.

The gene calls are TRBV18 and TRBJ1-6, with 7 bases matching TRBD1. CDR3 length: 15 residues. Germline lookup yields CDR1 KGHSH and CDR2 LQKENI. J lost 3 bases, V lost 4 bases, and 3 bases had no gene match. CDR3 sequence (DNA): TGTGCCAGCTCACAGGGACAGAACTATAATTCACCCCTCCACTTT. Translation gives CASSQGQNYNSPLHF. Drawing the rest from reference TRBV18 and TRBJ1-6, the complete variable domain is NAGVMQNPRHLVRRRGQEARLRCSPMKGHSHVYWYRQLPEEGLKFMVYLQKENIIDESGMPKERFSAEFPKEGPSILRIQQVVRGDSAAYFCASSQGQNYNSPLHFGNGTRLTVT.

This clone was observed a single time. V and J are TRBV6-4 and TRBJ2-3; D is ambiguous. Germline V gives CDR1 MRHNA, CDR2 SNTAGT. V was cut by 4 bases and J by 6 bases, with 11 bases left in between. This CDR3 spans 13 amino acids. The CDR3: CASSASGWDTQYF. The CDR3 coding sequence is TGTGCCAGCAGTGCCTCCGGGTGGGATACGCAGTATTTT.

The chain combines TRBV30 with TRBJ1-5; D is possibly TRBD1 (5 bases). The germline CDR1 and CDR2 sequences are GTSNPN and SVGIG (reference sequence). V was cut by 2 bases and J by 2 bases, with 10 bases left in between. This CDR3 is built from 14 residues. The DNA of the CDR3 is TGTGCCTGGAGTTCAGGGACTGGCAATCAGCCCCAGCATTTT. Protein: CAWSSGTGNQPQHF.

V usage is TRBV7-9 and J usage is TRBJ2-2, with 9 bases matching TRBD1. The V gene end was trimmed by 4 bases and the J gene end by 7 bases; junction bases not matched to a gene: 7. This CDR3 region has 15 residues. The germline V gene has CDR1 SEHNR and CDR2 FQNEAQ (reference sequence). The CDR3 DNA sequence: TGTGCCAGCAGCTACCAGGACAGGGGAAACGGGGAGCTGTTTTTT. It yields the protein CASSYQDRGNGELFF.

Comments on this clone: At one end the junction does not follow the germline gene, possibly because of a read error. The DNA of the CDR3 is TGTGCCAGCAGTCAGCCCGGGGATCTCTCTTTT. It specifies CASSQPGDLSF. V is TRBV7-9 and J is TRBJ1-3; the D is unclear. The germline V gene has CDR1 SEHNR and CDR2 FQNEAQ (reference sequence). The CDR3 runs 11 residues.

The genes are TRBV5-6 and TRBJ1-1, with 7 positions matching TRBD1. Trimming took 4 bases from V and 6 from J; bases not matched to a gene: 6. Germline loops: CDR1 SGHDT, CDR2 YYEEEE. The CDR3 spans 13 residues. CDR3 bases: TGTGCCAGCAGCCCAAGACAGGGTCCTGAAGCTTTCTTT. It translates to CASSPRQGPEAFF.

The chain links TRBV30 to TRBJ2-5; 12 bases line up with TRBD2. Germline CDR1 reads GTSNPN; CDR2 reads SVGIG (reference sequence). CDR3 size: 14 residues. J lost 5 bases, V lost 3 bases, and 4 bases had no gene match. CDR3 amino acids: CAWSSGTSGETQYF. The CDR3 region has the DNA TGTGCCTGGAGCTCCGGGACTAGCGGGGAGACCCAGTACTTC.

The V and J genes are TRBV6-6 and TRBJ1-5, with D unclear. Germline CDR1 reads MNHNY; CDR2 reads SVGAGI (reference sequence). This CDR3 spans 14 amino acids. V lost 7 bases and J lost 4, with 14 bases in between. The CDR3 sequence: CASTPERVNQPQHF. As DNA, the CDR3 is TGTGCCAGCACCCCGGAGAGGGTTAATCAGCCCCAGCATTTT.

The chain has TRBV28 and TRBJ1-5; tentative D call: TRBD1 (5 bases). The germline V gene has CDR1 MDHEN and CDR2 SYDVKM. The CDR3 loop spans 14 amino acids. V dropped 5 bases and J dropped 8 bases, with 16 bases sitting between them. DNA for the CDR3: TGTGCCAGCAGTCCGTCGCAGGGTATGGAGCCCCAGCATTTT. Its translation is CASSPSQGMEPQHF.

The J gene is TRBJ2-3, the V gene TRBV7-3; maybe TRBD2 (6 bases). The V end was cut by 5 bases, the J end by 0 bases, with 9 bases between. Germline values: CDR1 SGHTA, CDR2 FQGTGA. CDR3 size: 14 residues. The CDR3, as DNA: TGTGCCAGCAGCCTCGGGACTAGCACAGATACGCAGTATTTT. Amino acid sequence: CASSLGTSTDTQYF.

This chain joins TRBV10-3 and TRBJ1-3; perhaps TRBD1 as D (5 bases). The ends were cut back, 6 bases at V and 0 bases at J, with 9 bases in the middle. The V gene's germline CDR1 is ENHRY and CDR2 SYGVKD. CDR3 length equals 14 residues. The CDR3 region is CAIRSDSSGNTIYF. The CDR3 region has the DNA TGTGCCATCAGAAGTGACAGCTCTGGAAACACCATATATTTT.

The V call is TRBV29-1, the J call TRBJ1-1; D may be TRBD1 (5 bases). The CDR3 spans 12 residues. In germline, CDR1 is SQVTM, CDR2 ANQGSEA. V was pared by 6 bases and J by 1 base, with 9 bases between. The CDR3 is CSVNDRNTEAFF. DNA of the CDR3: TGCAGCGTAAACGACAGGAACACTGAAGCTTTCTTT.

J is TRBJ2-7 and V is TRBV7-9; D gene uncertain. The CDR3 is 13 residues long. V was pared by 5 bases and J by 4 bases, with 12 bases between. The V gene's germline CDR1 is SEHNR and CDR2 FQNEAQ (reference sequence). In DNA form, the CDR3 reads TGTGCCAGCAGCCTACCGACTCCATACGAGCAGTACTTC. The encoded protein is CASSLPTPYEQYF.

The gene calls are TRBV4-1 and TRBJ2-1, with 15 nucleotides matching TRBD2. Looked up from germline, CDR1 is MGHRA and CDR2 is YSYEKL. V lost 2 bases to trimming and J lost 6 bases; unmatched junction nucleotides: 8. The CDR3 contains 18 residues. DNA for the CDR3: TGCGCCAGCAGCCAAATCGATTTGGGACTAGCGGGGGGCAATGAGCAGTTCTTC. It yields the protein CASSQIDLGLAGGNEQFF.

Here the CDR3 reads CASSIGGGIANYGYTF. CDR3 sequence (DNA): TGTGCCAGTAGTATAGGTGGGGGGATCGCTAACTATGGCTACACCTTC. The chain recombines TRBV19 with TRBJ1-2; D may be TRBD1 (5 bases). The CDR3 sequence is 16 residues long. Deletions cut 1 base from V and 0 bases from J, with 12 bases between. Germline V gene data show CDR1 as LNHDA and CDR2 as SQIVND (reference sequence).

The V call is TRBV19, the J call TRBJ1-5, with TRBD1 as a possible D gene (5 bases). Looked up from germline, CDR1 is LNHDA and CDR2 is SQIVND (reference sequence). The CDR3 loop spans 13 amino acids. The ends were cut back, 3 bases at V and 6 bases at J, with 9 bases in the middle. The CDR3: CASSMGGLQPQHF. The CDR3 DNA reads as TGTGCCAGTAGTATGGGGGGACTTCAGCCCCAGCATTTT. Using reference TRBV19 and TRBJ1-5 for the parts outside the CDR3, the full variable domain is DGGITQSPKYLFRKEGQNVTLSCEQNLNHDAMYWYRQDPGQGLRLIYYSQIVNDFQKGDIAEGYSVSREKKESFPLTVTSAQKNPTAFYLCASSMGGLQPQHFGDGTRLSIL.

The V call is TRBV6-4, the J call TRBJ2-1, with 8 bases fitting TRBD2. V dropped 3 bases and J dropped 15; count of bases not matched to a gene: 16. This CDR3 region has 15 residues. Germline V gives CDR1 MRHNA, CDR2 SNTAGT. CDR3 DNA: TGTGCCAGCAGTGAAGGAGACGGGGGGGTTTCCCCCCCGTTCTTC. This encodes CASSEGDGGVSPPFF.